The rows below give T cell receptor beta chains drawn from one sample of a study of cytomegalovirus exposure and HLA in healthy donors. Generated by immunoSEQ multiplex PCR, the TCRdb table keeps only in-frame clones and is missing some. This sample yields some 170,000 clones, of which 60% to 80% are seen a single time; nearly 6.5% belongs to the top ten. The sequencing sample was made of PBMCs. The origin of the receptors is a middle-aged man in good health and CMV-seropositive. CDR3s leave out the opening cysteine and the closing phenylalanine or tryptophan.

V: TRBV28; J: TRBJ2-1; CDR3: ASSLGGSSYNEQF
V: TRBV6-6; J: TRBJ1-3; CDR3: ASSNRDTAIY
V: TRBV2; J: TRBJ1-5; CDR3: ASSGTGALQPQH
V: TRBV11-2; J: TRBJ2-1; CDR3: ASSYAGSYNEQF
V: TRBV4-1; J: TRBJ2-7; CDR3: ASSPAAGESYGQY
V: TRBV28; J: TRBJ1-3; CDR3: ASSAPSTIY
V: TRBV28; J: TRBJ2-5; CDR3: ASSPPARTSEY
V: TRBV6-1; J: TRBJ2-7; CDR3: ASSERDSSYYEQY
V: TRBV15; J: TRBJ2-5; CDR3: ATSRGASGRAGETQY
V: TRBV29-1; J: TRBJ1-2; CDR3: SVQGINYGYT
V: TRBV27; J: TRBJ2-5; CDR3: ASSLGSSHLETQY
V: TRBV19; J: TRBJ1-1; CDR3: ASSIGGQGNSVNTEAF
V: TRBV10-2; J: TRBJ2-7; CDR3: ASSQGRASGSKPWEQY
V: TRBV9; J: TRBJ1-3; CDR3: ASSASPGGHGNTIY
V: TRBV2; J: TRBJ1-2; CDR3: ASSEQTVNYGYT
V: TRBV10-3; J: TRBJ2-1; CDR3: AISDSGLGHNEQF